The 21 T cell receptor beta chains given below trace back to one sample, sequenced in a study of cytomegalovirus exposure and HLA in healthy donors listed by TCRdb under 2017. The library came from the immunoSEQ multiplex PCR assay. For the multiplex PCR, a mixture combining 60 forward primers for TCR Vbeta segments and 13 reverse primers for TCR Jbeta segments was used. This immuneACCESS table, as held by TCRdb, lists in-frame sequences with V and J called but not all clones. Of the missing ones, under half trace to an unresolved V gene in checked studies; the others have no known cause. The sample includes about 140,000 clones, with about 73% observed a single time. The top ten hold around 1.9% of the sample. Sequencing was performed on PBMCs. The receptors derive from a woman aged 55-70 years in good health and CMV-seropositive.

The chain recombines TRBV5-1 with TRBJ1-2; TRBD1 is a possible D gene (5 bases). Trimming stripped 4 bases from V and 4 bases from J, with 11 bases between. CDR1 and CDR2 from the germline V gene are SGHRS and YFSETQ. This CDR3 region has 13 residues. In DNA, the CDR3 is TGCGCCAGCAGCCAACCCCAGGGCTATGGCTACACCTTC. Its translation: CASSQPQGYGYTF.

This chain joins TRBV11-3 and TRBJ1-1; possible D gene TRBD1, 5 bases. The V end lost 5 bases, the J end lost 1 base, and 14 bases lay between the germline ends. The CDR3 runs to 15 residues. Germline lookup yields CDR1 SGHNT and CDR2 YENEEA. The CDR3 bases are TGTGCCAGCAGCCTACAAGGAGACAGGAACACTGAAGCTTTCTTT. Protein product: CASSLQGDRNTEAFF.

This clone has only one observation. This chain uses TRBV19 with TRBJ2-7; 7 nucleotides agree with TRBD1. The ends lost 6 bases at V and 4 bases at J; junction bases unmatched: 6. In germline, CDR1 is LNHDA, CDR2 SQIVND (reference sequence). The CDR3 extends over 13 amino acids. The CDR3 protein is CASSRGQRYEQYF. DNA of the CDR3: TGTGCCAGTAGCAGGGGACAGAGGTACGAGCAGTACTTC. Full variable domain (outside the CDR3, taken from reference TRBV19 and TRBJ2-7): DGGITQSPKYLFRKEGQNVTLSCEQNLNHDAMYWYRQDPGQGLRLIYYSQIVNDFQKGDIAEGYSVSREKKESFPLTVTSAQKNPTAFYLCASSRGQRYEQYFGPGTRLTVT.

This clone has only one observation. The rearrangement uses TRBV5-1 and TRBJ2-3; D unclear. CDR1 is SGHRS and CDR2 is YFSETQ in the germline V gene. The CDR3 covers 13 residues. V gave up 2 bases and J gave up 4 bases, with 8 bases separating them. The CDR3 coding sequence is TGCGCCAGCAGCTTCCTCTACTCAGATACGCAGTATTTT. This sequence encodes CASSFLYSDTQYF. Full variable domain (outside the CDR3, taken from reference TRBV5-1 and TRBJ2-3): KAGVTQTPRYLIKTRGQQVTLSCSPISGHRSVSWYQQTPGQGLQFLFEYFSETQRNKGNFPGRFSGRQFSNSRSEMNVSTLELGDSALYLCASSFLYSDTQYFGPGTRLTVL.

This clone was seen just once. The chain is built from TRBV19 and TRBJ1-5, with unresolved D. Trimming took off 2 bases at V and 7 bases at J, with 12 bases between the two ends. Germline loops: CDR1 LNHDA, CDR2 SQIVND (reference sequence). The CDR3 loop spans 14 amino acids. CDR3 protein: CASSIIVTGQPQHF. As DNA, the CDR3 is TGTGCCAGTAGTATAATAGTCACGGGGCAGCCCCAGCATTTT.

This clone showed up many times. The CDR3 is CASSLEAQGPGLAFF. As DNA, the CDR3 is TGTGCCAGCAGCTTAGAGGCCCAGGGTCCTGGTCTGGCTTTCTTT. J is TRBJ1-1 and V is TRBV7-6, with D maybe TRBD1 (5 bases). The V gene's germline CDR1 is SGHVS and CDR2 FNYEAQ. The CDR3 runs 15 residues. V lost 1 base and J lost 11, with 20 bases in between.

This chain links TRBV29-1 with TRBJ2-2, with 7 bases that match TRBD2. CDR3 length: 15 amino acids. The germline gives CDR1 SQVTM, CDR2 ANQGSEA. V lost 7 bases, J lost 7 bases, and 15 bases stayed unmatched. The CDR3 is CSGIPAGAGIGELFF. CDR3 DNA sequence: TGCAGCGGGATTCCTGCGGGAGCGGGTATCGGGGAGCTGTTTTTT.

Details on this clone: The sample contains more than one DNA sequence encoding this CDR3. The V and J genes are TRBV6-5 and TRBJ1-2; TRBD1 is a possible D gene (6 bases). Germline CDR1 reads MNHEY; CDR2 reads SVGAGI. V was trimmed by 6 bases and J by 4 bases, leaving 12 bases between them. The CDR3 totals 13 residues. CDR3 DNA sequence: TGTGCCAGCAGCCCCGGACAGCTCTATGGCTACACCTTC. Amino acids: CASSPGQLYGYTF.

J is TRBJ2-3 and V is TRBV27; TRBD1 agrees at 8 bases. Trimming cost V 5 bases and J 5 bases; bases outside gene matches: 12. The length of the CDR3 is 16 residues. Germline CDR1 MNHEY, CDR2 SMNVEV (reference sequence). CDR3 in amino acids: CASSTTSGGLGDTQYF. The DNA for the CDR3 is TGTGCCAGCAGTACGACCTCAGGGGGCCTTGGAGATACGCAGTATTTT.

V gene TRBV30 combines with J gene TRBJ1-1; D is unclear. V was shortened by 3 bases and J by 3 bases, with 5 bases between the two germline ends. Germline V CDR1 and CDR2: GTSNPN, SVGIG (reference sequence). This CDR3 spans 11 amino acids. Written as DNA, the CDR3 is TGTGCCTGGAGCTCGGACACTGAAGCTTTCTTT. Protein: CAWSSDTEAFF. Combining the CDR3 with reference TRBV30 and TRBJ1-1 gives the whole variable domain SQTIHQWPATLVQPVGSPLSLECTVEGTSNPNLYWYRQAAGRGLQLLFYSVGIGQISSEVPQNLSASRPQDRQFILSSKKLLLSDSGFYLCAWSSDTEAFFGQGTRLTVV.

J is TRBJ1-1 and V is TRBV10-2; TRBD1 matches 8 bases. J was trimmed by 5 bases and V by 0 bases; bases with no gene match: 5. This CDR3 contains 15 residues. CDR1 and CDR2 from the germline V gene are WSHSY and SAAADI. This chain's CDR3 is CASSESQGAQTEAFF. The CDR3 DNA sequence: TGCGCCAGCAGTGAGTCGCAGGGGGCGCAAACTGAAGCTTTCTTT.

This chain connects TRBV5-4 to TRBJ1-1, with 8 bases matching TRBD1. This CDR3 has 15 amino acids. Per germline, CDR1 SGHNT and CDR2 YYREEE (reference sequence). After removal of 4 bases from V and 0 bases from J, the junction contained 5 bases not matched to a gene. The CDR3: CASSILTGVNTEAFF. In DNA, the CDR3 is TGTGCCAGCAGCATATTGACAGGGGTGAACACTGAAGCTTTCTTT.

V usage is TRBV6-1 and J usage is TRBJ2-7, with 9 bases fitting TRBD1. In germline, CDR1 is MNHNS, CDR2 SASEGT. V was pared by 8 bases and J by 4 bases, with 9 bases of the junction left unmatched. This CDR3 region has 14 residues. DNA for the CDR3: TGTGCCAGCGCAAGGGACAGGGTGGCGTACGAGCAGTACTTC. Translation gives CASARDRVAYEQYF.

The CDR3 DNA reads TGTGCCAGCAGCTTGTGGGGACAGGGTCCGGGAAACACCATATATTTT. This gives the protein CASSLWGQGPGNTIYF. The chain joins TRBV5-6 to TRBJ1-3; 9 positions match TRBD1. Germline CDR1 SGHDT, CDR2 YYEEEE. The CDR3 length is 16 residues. V dropped 1 base and J dropped 4; count of bases not matched to a gene: 6.

The rearrangement links TRBV2 to TRBJ1-3; the D gene is possibly TRBD1 (5 bases). V was shortened by 4 bases and J by 2 bases, with 12 bases between the two germline ends. The CDR3 has 15 residues. Germline loops: CDR1 SNHLY, CDR2 FYNNEI. The CDR3 region has the DNA TGTGCCAGCAGTGCAGGGCAGGGTGCTGGAAACACCATATATTTT. This gives the protein CASSAGQGAGNTIYF.

V usage is TRBV10-2 and J usage is TRBJ2-1, with 8 nucleotides matching TRBD2. The germline V gene encodes CDR1 WSHSY and CDR2 SAAADI. This CDR3 has 14 residues. The V segment lost 10 bases and the J segment 4 bases; nucleotides outside the gene matches: 9. Written as DNA, the CDR3 is TGCGCCATCGGGGGGGCGGCGGGGTACAATGAGCAGTTCTTC. Residues: CAIGGAAGYNEQFF.

The chain couples TRBV5-1 to TRBJ2-5, with a tentative D call TRBD2 (6 bases). Germline V gene sequence: CDR1 SGHRS, CDR2 YFSETQ. Trimming removed 4 bases from V and 1 base from J, with 11 bases in between. The CDR3 sequence is 14 residues long. The CDR3 DNA reads as TGCGCCAGCAGCCCCGGAGGGCCCCAAGAGACCCAGTACTTC. Protein: CASSPGGPQETQYF.

This clone came up a few times. The rearrangement uses TRBV6-5 and TRBJ2-2; 11 positions match TRBD1. Germline CDR1 is MNHEY and CDR2 is SVGAGI. Germline trimming cut 2 bases from V and 7 bases from J; bases unmatched to any gene: 6. This CDR3 has 16 amino acids. CDR3 nucleotides: TGTGCCAGCAGTTACGCGGACAGGGGGCTGGTCGGGGAGCTGTTTTTT. The encoded protein is CASSYADRGLVGELFF.

The V and J genes are TRBV7-9 and TRBJ1-2, with D possibly matching TRBD1 (5 bases). CDR1 is SEHNR and CDR2 is FQNEAQ in the germline V gene (reference sequence). Trimming stripped 1 base from V and 8 bases from J, with 14 bases between. This CDR3 is built from 14 residues. CDR3: CASSLDGGRVGYTF. The DNA for the CDR3 is TGTGCCAGCAGCTTAGATGGCGGCAGGGTCGGCTACACCTTC.

For this clone: A junction boundary mismatches the germline segment, possibly from a read error. The rearrangement joins TRBV28 to TRBJ1-5; D may be TRBD1 (5 bases). The CDR3 is 14 amino acids. Germline values: CDR1 MDHEN, CDR2 SYDVKM. The CDR3 loop reads CASSFRDMRGLDFF. Here the CDR3 DNA reads TGTGCCAGCAGTTTTCGGGATATGAGGGGACTCGACTTTTTT.

The rearrangement uses TRBV2 and TRBJ1-4; D is possibly TRBD1 (5 bases). From germline, CDR1 is SNHLY and CDR2 FYNNEI. The CDR3 runs 14 residues. The CDR3 loop is CAARRDATNEKLFF. CDR3 DNA sequence: TGTGCAGCTCGGAGGGACGCAACTAATGAAAAACTGTTTTTT. Looking up the rest from reference TRBV2 and TRBJ1-4 gives the full variable domain: EPEVTQTPSHQVTQMGQEVILRCVPISNHLYFYWYRQILGQKVEFLVSFYNNEISEKSEIFDDQFSVERPDGSNFTLKIRSTKLEDSAMYFCAARRDATNEKLFFGSGTQLSVL.